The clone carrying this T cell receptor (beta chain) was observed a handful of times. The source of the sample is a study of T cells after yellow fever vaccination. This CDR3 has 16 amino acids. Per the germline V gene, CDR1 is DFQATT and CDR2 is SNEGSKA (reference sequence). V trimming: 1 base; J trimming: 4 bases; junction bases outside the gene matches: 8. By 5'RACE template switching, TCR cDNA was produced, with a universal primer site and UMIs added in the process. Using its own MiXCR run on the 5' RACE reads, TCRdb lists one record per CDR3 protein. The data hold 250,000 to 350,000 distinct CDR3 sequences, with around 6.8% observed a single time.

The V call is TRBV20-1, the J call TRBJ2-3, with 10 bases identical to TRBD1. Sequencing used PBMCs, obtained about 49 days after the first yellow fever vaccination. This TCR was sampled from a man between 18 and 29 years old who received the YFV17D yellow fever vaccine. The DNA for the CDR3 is TGCAGTGCTAGAGGGGCGGGACAGGGGACCGCAGATACGCAGTATTTT. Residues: CSARGAGQGTADTQYF.